The 14 T cell receptor beta chains presented below share a single source sample, sequenced in a study of blood T cell repertoires in COVID-19. The table came from immunoSEQ multiplex PCR; TCRdb's copy has only in-frame clones and leaves some out. The repertoire holds 110,000 to 150,000 clones, with 80% to 90% as singletons. The specimen was peripheral blood. The receptors here all came from a man in his sixties with active or convalescent COVID-19.

The rearrangement links TRBV6-2 or TRBV6-3 to TRBJ1-2; D might be TRBD1 (6 bases). The germline V gene has CDR1 MNHEY and CDR2 SVGEGT. This CDR3 comprises 13 residues. V was shortened by 5 bases and J by 6 bases, with 13 bases between the two germline ends. The CDR3: CASSLRTVHGYTF. The CDR3 region has the DNA TGTGCCAGCAGTCTCAGGACAGTCCATGGCTACACCTTC.

The CDR3 is CASSLAPSGSYNEQFF. The CDR3 DNA is TGTGCCAGCAGCTTAGCCCCTAGCGGGAGTTACAATGAGCAGTTCTTC. This chain links TRBV7-2 with TRBJ2-1; 10 bases map to TRBD2. Per the germline V gene, CDR1 is SGHTA and CDR2 is FQGNSA. V lost 0 bases and J lost 4; bases outside the gene matches: 3. CDR3 length: 16 residues.

This clone was seen a handful of times. The gene calls are TRBV5-6 and TRBJ1-1; 10 positions match TRBD1. Germline CDR1 reads SGHDT; CDR2 reads YYEEEE. The CDR3 has 16 residues. J lost 1 base, V lost 1 base, and 4 bases had no gene match. CDR3 coding DNA: TGTGCCAGCAGCTTGAGGACAGGGGGGCGGAACACTGAAGCTTTCTTT. Protein: CASSLRTGGRNTEAFF. Full variable domain (remainder filled in from reference TRBV5-6 and TRBJ1-1): DAGVTQSPTHLIKTRGQQVTLRCSPKSGHDTVSWYQQALGQGPQFIFQYYEEEERQRGNFPDRFSGHQFPNYSSELNVNALLLGDSALYLCASSLRTGGRNTEAFFGQGTRLTVV.

The chain carries TRBV30 and TRBJ1-5; D gene unclear. Trimming took off 2 bases at V and 1 base at J, with 12 bases between the two ends. The length of the CDR3 is 15 residues. The germline V gene encodes CDR1 GTSNPN and CDR2 SVGIG (reference sequence). The CDR3 protein is CAWSREVGSNQPQHF. CDR3 nucleotide sequence: TGTGCCTGGAGTAGGGAGGTTGGGAGCAATCAGCCCCAGCATTTT. Based on the CDR3 plus reference TRBV30 and TRBJ1-5, the full variable domain is SQTIHQWPATLVQPVGSPLSLECTVEGTSNPNLYWYRQAAGRGLQLLFYSVGIGQISSEVPQNLSASRPQDRQFILSSKKLLLSDSGFYLCAWSREVGSNQPQHFGDGTRLSIL.

This clone was seen only a few times. This chain uses TRBV2 with TRBJ1-1; no definite D call. With 6 bases removed from V and 6 bases from J, the gap between germline ends came to 14 bases. This CDR3 is 13 amino acids long. Per the germline V gene, CDR1 is SNHLY and CDR2 is FYNNEI. CDR3 sequence: CASRIQFLAEAFF. For the CDR3, the DNA is TGTGCCAGCAGGATCCAGTTTTTGGCTGAAGCTTTCTTT.

The V and J genes are TRBV18 and TRBJ2-5, with TRBD2 as a possible D gene (6 bases). The CDR3 length is 16 residues. Germline V gives CDR1 KGHSH, CDR2 LQKENI. Trimming took off 0 bases at V and 1 base at J, with 12 bases between the two ends. The CDR3 DNA follows: TGTGCCAGCTCACCACCGAAGCGGGTGATCCAAGAGACCCAGTACTTC. Translating gives CASSPPKRVIQETQYF. Full variable domain (rest looked up from reference TRBV18 and TRBJ2-5): NAGVMQNPRHLVRRRGQEARLRCSPMKGHSHVYWYRQLPEEGLKFMVYLQKENIIDESGMPKERFSAEFPKEGPSILRIQQVVRGDSAAYFCASSPPKRVIQETQYFGPGTRLLVL.

V usage is TRBV7-8 and J usage is TRBJ1-5, with TRBD1 identical over 10 bases. V shed 4 bases and J 6 bases; nucleotides not matched to a gene: 6. Per germline, CDR1 SGHVS and CDR2 FQNEAQ. This CDR3 spans 15 amino acids. The CDR3 sequence: CASSSGQGVVQPQHF. The CDR3 coding sequence is TGTGCCAGCAGCTCCGGACAGGGGGTTGTTCAGCCCCAGCATTTT.

The rearrangement joins TRBV6-1 to TRBJ1-2; 7 bases align to TRBD1. J was trimmed by 4 bases and V by 7 bases; bases with no gene match: 6. This CDR3 has 13 residues. In germline, CDR1 is MNHNS, CDR2 SASEGT. The CDR3: CASNSDRSYGYTF. For the CDR3, the DNA is TGTGCCAGCAACTCGGACAGGTCCTATGGCTACACCTTC.

This clone was detected only a few times. Compared with germline, one end of the junction differs, possibly owing to a read error. The chain employs TRBV27 and TRBJ2-1; 7 bases fit TRBD1. This CDR3 has 13 residues. CDR1 MNHEY and CDR2 SMNVEV come from the germline V gene (reference sequence). Here the CDR3 reads CASSFTLAGGLLF. CDR3 bases: TGTGCCAGCAGTTTCACTCTAGCAGGGGGTTTGCTCTTC.

CDR3 in DNA: TGTGCCAGCAGCCTGGCACCCCGGGGAGGTGAAAAACTGTTTTTT. Protein product: CASSLAPRGGEKLFF. This chain joins TRBV27 and TRBJ1-4; D remains ambiguous. CDR1 and CDR2 (germline): MNHEY, SMNVEV (reference sequence). CDR3 length equals 15 residues. V was clipped by 6 bases and J by 7 bases, with 18 bases between them. Drawing the rest from reference TRBV27 and TRBJ1-4, the complete variable domain is EAQVTQNPRYLITVTGKKLTVTCSQNMNHEYMSWYRQDPGLGLRQIYYSMNVEVTDKGDVPEGYKVSRKEKRNFPLILESPSPNQTSLYFCASSLAPRGGEKLFFGSGTQLSVL.

The chain employs TRBV2 and TRBJ2-3; D is ambiguous. CDR3 size: 15 residues. V shed 6 bases and J shed 1 base, with 14 bases lying between them. Germline values: CDR1 SNHLY, CDR2 FYNNEI. For the CDR3, the DNA is TGTGCCAGCAGCTGGGTCCTCGAGGGCACAGATACGCAGTATTTT. Its translation: CASSWVLEGTDTQYF. Full variable domain (missing parts from reference TRBV2 and TRBJ2-3): EPEVTQTPSHQVTQMGQEVILRCVPISNHLYFYWYRQILGQKVEFLVSFYNNEISEKSEIFDDQFSVERPDGSNFTLKIRSTKLEDSAMYFCASSWVLEGTDTQYFGPGTRLTVL.

This clone was detected many times. V and J are TRBV7-8 and TRBJ2-2, with a weak D call TRBD1 (5 bases). This CDR3 contains 14 residues. Germline values: CDR1 SGHVS, CDR2 FQNEAQ. CDR3 nucleotides: TGTGCTACGACGGTAGGGGAAAGTTCGGGGGAGCTGTTTTTT. Protein: CATTVGESSGELFF. The full variable domain, completed using reference TRBV7-8 and TRBJ2-2, is GAGVSQSPRYKVAKRGQDVALRCDPISGHVSLFWYQQALGQGPEFLTYFQNEAQLDKSGLPSDRFFAERPEGSVSTLKIQRTQQEDSAVYLCATTVGESSGELFFGEGSRLTVL.

J is TRBJ2-5 and V is TRBV18, with 8 positions matching TRBD1. After removal of 4 bases from V and 4 bases from J, the junction contained 2 bases not matched to a gene. The CDR3 covers 13 residues. The V gene's germline CDR1 is KGHSH and CDR2 LQKENI. The CDR3 DNA follows: TGTGCCAGCTCACTACAGGGGGGAGAGACCCAGTACTTC. Translating it yields CASSLQGGETQYF.

This chain joins TRBV4-3 and TRBJ2-2, with 11 bases identical to TRBD2. V gave up 1 base and J gave up 1 base; unmatched junction bases: 2. Germline V gene sequence: CDR1 LGHNA, CDR2 YSLEER. The CDR3 runs 17 residues. The DNA for the CDR3 is TGCGCCAGCAGCCAAGCAACTAGCGGGGGGAACACCGGGGAGCTGTTTTTT. Translating gives CASSQATSGGNTGELFF.